These 6 T cell receptor beta chains were sequenced from one sample in a study of blood T cell repertoires in COVID-19. Assay used: immunoSEQ multiplex PCR; TCRdb lists only in-frame clones, some missing. There are fewer than 75,000 clones in the sample; roughly 79% occur only once, and roughly 3.2% lies in the top ten. The sequenced sample was peripheral blood. The receptors here all came from a man in his fifties or sixties with acute or convalescent COVID-19.

This chain joins TRBV18 and TRBJ2-6; 10 bases fit TRBD1. Germline-derived CDR1 and CDR2 are KGHSH and LQKENI. The CDR3 covers 16 residues. The junction had 9 bases not matched to a gene; V was cut back by 5 bases and J by 8 bases. The CDR3, as DNA: TGTGCCAGCTCATTTACCGGGACAGGGGTTACCAACGTCCTGACTTTC. It translates to CASSFTGTGVTNVLTF.

CDR3 bases: TGTGCCAGCAGCCCGGGACAGAGAAACTCCTACGAGCAGTACTTC. Amino acid sequence: CASSPGQRNSYEQYF. This chain joins TRBV11-2 and TRBJ2-7; 7 bases agree with TRBD1. The germline V gene encodes CDR1 SGHAT and CDR2 FQNNGV. V shed 5 bases, J shed 0 bases, and the junction held 7 bases outside the gene matches. This CDR3 spans 15 amino acids.

This chain connects TRBV12-3 or TRBV12-4 to TRBJ1-1; 8 bases line up with TRBD1. V was clipped by 3 bases and J by 9 bases; unmatched bases: 3. The CDR3 has 12 residues. CDR3 bases: TGTGCCAGCAGTTTTCCAGGGGGCAAAGCTTTCTTT. Its protein is CASSFPGGKAFF.

In this sample, this clone turned up a few times. V usage is TRBV19 and J usage is TRBJ1-6, with D possibly matching TRBD1 (5 bases). This CDR3 comprises 15 residues. The germline V gene encodes CDR1 LNHDA and CDR2 SQIVND (reference sequence). Trimming cost V 5 bases and J 8 bases, with 16 bases left between them. The CDR3: CASSAYRTGDSPLHF. The CDR3 nucleotides are TGTGCCAGTAGTGCATACAGGACGGGCGATTCACCCCTCCACTTT.

CDR3 DNA sequence: TGTGCCAGCAAATCAAGGAGTAAAGAGACCCAGTACTTC. Translating gives CASKSRSKETQYF. This chain joins TRBV2 and TRBJ2-5; D gene unclear. The CDR3 sequence is 13 residues long. Deletions cut 7 bases from V and 3 bases from J, with 12 bases between. The germline V gene encodes CDR1 SNHLY and CDR2 FYNNEI.

The chain links TRBV7-2 to TRBJ2-7; TRBD2 might be the D (5 bases). Germline loops: CDR1 SGHTA, CDR2 FQGNSA. Trimming took 5 bases from V and 6 from J, leaving 20 bases between them. The CDR3 is made up of 15 amino acids. In DNA form, the CDR3 reads TGTGCCAGCAGCCTAGACCCTTTAGCGTCCGGCGAGCAGTACTTC. This translates into CASSLDPLASGEQYF.